This T cell receptor (beta chain) stems from a study of identical twins. Study-wide results and caveats: Models underestimated TCR alpha sharing (out-of-frame) in monozygotic twins.

A remark on this clonotype: What it binds is unknown.

MiXCR, applied by TCRdb to the 5' RACE reads, yields one record per CDR3 protein. The data hold about 530,000 distinct CDR3 sequences, with roughly 15% observed a single time. The CDR3 is 15 amino acids. V lost 5 bases and J lost 2; bases outside the gene matches: 6. Germline loops: CDR1 MNHNS, CDR2 SASEGT. This same sample was also part of a study on yellow fever vaccine responses in identical twins.

The chain employs TRBV6-1 and TRBJ2-5, with 9 positions matching TRBD2. Sequencing was performed on CD4+ T cells sorted from blood. The receptor was derived from a woman aged 18-29 years in good health. The CDR3, as DNA: TGTGCCAGCAGTAAGTCTAGCGGGGATCAAGAGACCCAGTACTTC. This translates into CASSKSSGDQETQYF.